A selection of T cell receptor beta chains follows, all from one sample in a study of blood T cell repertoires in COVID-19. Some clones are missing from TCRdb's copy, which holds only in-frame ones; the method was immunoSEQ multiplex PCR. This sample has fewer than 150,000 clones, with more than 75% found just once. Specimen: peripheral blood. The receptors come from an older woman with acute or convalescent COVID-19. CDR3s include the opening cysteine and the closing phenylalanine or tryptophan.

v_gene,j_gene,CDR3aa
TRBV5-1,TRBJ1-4,CASRLGGGTNEKLFF
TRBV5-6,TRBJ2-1,CASSFDVGGLANNEQFF
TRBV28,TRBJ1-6,CASTGNSPLHF
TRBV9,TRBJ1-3,CASSVGGPPYSGNTIYF
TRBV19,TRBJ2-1,CASSPSGSVYNEQFF
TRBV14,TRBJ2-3,CASSQVAGTTDTQYF
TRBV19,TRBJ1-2,CASSILGGPYGYTF
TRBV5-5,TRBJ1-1,CASSLAGQLPNTEAFF
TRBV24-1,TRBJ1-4,CATRETGGDEKLFF
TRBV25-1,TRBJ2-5,CASSATTETQYF
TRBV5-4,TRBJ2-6,CASSLDGGSGANVLTF
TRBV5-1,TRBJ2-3,CASSLGGSSTDTQYF
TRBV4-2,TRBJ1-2,CASSQDIQSPGGYTF
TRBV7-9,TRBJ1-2,CASSLVAGGSGYTF
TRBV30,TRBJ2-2,CAWSVARYTGELFF
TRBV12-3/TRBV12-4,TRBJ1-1,CASSYPGRVAFF
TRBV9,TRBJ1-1,CASSPESWADEAFF
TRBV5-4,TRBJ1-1,CASSPQGQGPTEAFF
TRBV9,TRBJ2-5,CASSVASGVAGETQYF
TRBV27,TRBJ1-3,CASSLEGGAGNTIYF
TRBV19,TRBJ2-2,CASRSRTSGGTGELFF
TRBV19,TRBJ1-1,CASNSDRATEAFF
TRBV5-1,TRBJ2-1,CASMAGDPYNEQFF
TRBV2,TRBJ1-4,CASRYSTTNEKLFF
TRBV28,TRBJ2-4,CASRKQGMDIQYF
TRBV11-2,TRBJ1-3,CASSLDSLGNTIYF
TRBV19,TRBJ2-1,CASSQGTSAGQFF
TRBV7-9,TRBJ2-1,CASSSGLTSGRVF
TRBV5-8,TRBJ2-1,CASKGGQTYNEQFF
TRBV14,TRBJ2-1,CASSQGLAYNEQFF
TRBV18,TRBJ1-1,CASSVGQGASEAFF
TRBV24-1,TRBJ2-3,CATSDPSGSGTDTQYF
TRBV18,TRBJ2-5,CASQLIAGGQETQYF
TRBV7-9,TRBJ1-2,CASSPRTDHYGYTF
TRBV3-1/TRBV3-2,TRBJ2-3,CASSQDPSGRASSTDTQYF
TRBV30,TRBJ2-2,CAWSGVNTGELFF
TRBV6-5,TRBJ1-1,CARDRGMNTEAFF
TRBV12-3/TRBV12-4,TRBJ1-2,CASSGQANYGYTF
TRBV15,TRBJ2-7,CATSRDSLNYEQYF
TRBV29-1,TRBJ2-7,CSVEGGQGTYEQYF
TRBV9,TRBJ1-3,CASSLYPGGDPGLSGNTIYF
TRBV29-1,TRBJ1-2,CASPTNYGYTF
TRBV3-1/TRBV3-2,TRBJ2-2,CASSQWGGNTGELFF
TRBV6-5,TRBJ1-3,CASTTDRVGGNTIYF
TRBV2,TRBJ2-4,CASRPNVGLAKNIQYF
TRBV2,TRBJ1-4,CASVLGGELFF
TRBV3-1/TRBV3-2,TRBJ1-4,CASSQGLSRGEKLFF
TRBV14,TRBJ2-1,CASSQEVDSYNEQFF
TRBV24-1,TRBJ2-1,CATSSGSREQFF
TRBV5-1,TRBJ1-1,CASSLGAQNTEAFF
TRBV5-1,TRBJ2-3,CASSFFGLDTQYF
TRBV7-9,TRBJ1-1,CASSPFGTEAFF
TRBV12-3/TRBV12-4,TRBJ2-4,CASSQAKNIQYF